These 25 T cell receptor beta chains came from one sample sequenced in a study of cytomegalovirus exposure and HLA in healthy donors. 13 Jbeta primers and 60 Vbeta primers were used for the PCR. Clones were sequenced by immunoSEQ multiplex PCR, and TCRdb holds only the in-frame ones, with some missing. The sample includes some 100,000 clones, 65% to 90% of them seen just once. The sample consisted of PBMCs. The receptors derive from a woman aged 18-35 years in good health and CMV-seronegative.

This chain joins TRBV9 and TRBJ2-1; TRBD2 matches at 11 bases. CDR1 SGDLS and CDR2 YYNGEE come from the germline V gene. After removal of 0 bases from V and 9 bases from J, the junction contained 26 bases not matched to a gene. CDR3 size: 22 residues. DNA for the CDR3: TGTGCCAGCAGCGTAGGAGGGGGGGGGCTAGCGGGAGGCCAAACCTTGGGGAGTGAGCAGTTCTTC. Its protein is CASSVGGGGLAGGQTLGSEQFF.

The CDR3 DNA reads TGTGCCAGCAGCTTAGTGGTGGAGGGCTCCGGGGAGCTGTTTTTT. Protein sequence: CASSLVVEGSGELFF. This chain joins TRBV7-2 and TRBJ2-2; D is perhaps TRBD2 (6 bases). V lost 1 base and J 6 bases, leaving 12 bases between the germline ends. The V gene's germline CDR1 is SGHTA and CDR2 FQGNSA. The CDR3 is made up of 15 amino acids. The full variable domain, its missing parts supplied by reference TRBV7-2 and TRBJ2-2, is GAGVSQSPSNKVTEKGKDVELRCDPISGHTALYWYRQSLGQGLEFLIYFQGNSAPDKSGLPSDRFSAERTGGSVSTLTIQRTQQEDSAVYLCASSLVVEGSGELFFGEGSRLTVL.

This chain joins TRBV5-1 and TRBJ1-6; D not certain. This CDR3 contains 15 residues. Germline-derived CDR1 and CDR2 are SGHRS and YFSETQ. V lost 0 bases and J 7 bases, leaving 11 bases between the germline ends. CDR3 DNA sequence: TGCGCCAGCAGCTTGGCAGAGGTTGGGAATTCACCCCTCCACTTT. Encoded protein: CASSLAEVGNSPLHF.

This clone appeared a single time. J is TRBJ2-7 and V is TRBV30; no clear D. The CDR3 spans 15 residues. V lost 6 bases and J lost 0, with 18 bases in between. Germline values: CDR1 GTSNPN, CDR2 SVGIG (reference sequence). The CDR3, as DNA: TGTGCCTGTAAATTGACAAGACAATTCTCCTACGAGCAGTACTTC. It specifies CACKLTRQFSYEQYF.

The rearrangement links TRBV28 to TRBJ2-5; TRBD2 is a possible D gene (7 bases). This CDR3 is built from 13 residues. The V end was cut by 7 bases, the J end by 4 bases, with 13 bases between. CDR1 is MDHEN, CDR2 SYDVKM, per germline. The DNA of the CDR3 is TGTGCCAGCAAGGGGGGGGAGGGAGAGACCCAGTACTTC. This sequence encodes CASKGGEGETQYF.

This clone was seen only a few times. This CDR3 reads CASSLTLHRDSNSPLHF. CDR3 bases: TGTGCCAGCAGTTTAACTCTTCATCGGGACAGCAATTCACCCCTCCACTTT. This chain links TRBV28 with TRBJ1-6; the match to TRBD1 covers 7 bases. Germline V gene data show CDR1 as MDHEN and CDR2 as SYDVKM. The V and J ends lost 2 bases and 7 bases, in that order; junction bases with no gene match: 11. CDR3 length equals 17 residues.

This sequence joins TRBV9 and TRBJ2-3; TRBD2 aligns across 7 bases. V gave up 2 bases and J gave up 1 base; unmatched junction bases: 7. The germline V gene encodes CDR1 SGDLS and CDR2 YYNGEE. CDR3 length equals 16 residues. The CDR3 here is CASSVPPGGGTDTQYF. The CDR3 nucleotides read TGTGCCAGCAGCGTTCCACCGGGAGGTGGCACAGATACGCAGTATTTT.

This sequence joins TRBV7-6 and TRBJ2-1, with TRBD2 as a possible D gene (6 bases). The CDR3 has 16 amino acids. Germline V gene sequence: CDR1 SGHVS, CDR2 FNYEAQ. V gave up 3 bases and J gave up 0 bases, with 12 bases separating them. CDR3 sequence (DNA): TGTGCCAGCAGCTTTCGGGGGTCCAGCTCCTACAATGAGCAGTTCTTC. Its protein is CASSFRGSSSYNEQFF.

The rearrangement links TRBV2 to TRBJ1-4, with TRBD1 matching 7 bases. Germline CDR1 is SNHLY and CDR2 is FYNNEI. J gave up 5 bases and V 8 bases, and 8 bases lay outside the gene matches. The CDR3 extends over 14 amino acids. CDR3 amino acids: CASGRQGLNEKLFF. The CDR3 bases are TGTGCCAGCGGACGACAGGGTTTGAATGAAAAACTGTTTTTT.

The chain joins TRBV7-2 to TRBJ2-2, with TRBD2 matching over 14 bases. The CDR3 has 18 residues. CDR1 and CDR2 (germline): SGHTA, FQGNSA. The junction had 11 bases not matched to a gene; V was cut back by 5 bases and J by 6 bases. The CDR3 here is CASSPTSGRGRGAGELFF. The CDR3 nucleotides are TGTGCCAGCAGCCCGACTAGCGGGAGGGGCAGGGGAGCCGGGGAGCTGTTTTTT. Drawing the rest from reference TRBV7-2 and TRBJ2-2, the complete variable domain is GAGVSQSPSNKVTEKGKDVELRCDPISGHTALYWYRQSLGQGLEFLIYFQGNSAPDKSGLPSDRFSAERTGGSVSTLTIQRTQQEDSAVYLCASSPTSGRGRGAGELFFGEGSRLTVL.

This chain uses TRBV7-2 with TRBJ2-7; TRBD2 matches 16 bases. After removal of 3 bases from V and 9 bases from J, the junction contained 8 bases not matched to a gene. The germline CDR1 and CDR2 sequences are SGHTA and FQGNSA. CDR3 size: 16 residues. CDR3 in DNA: TGTGCCAGCAGCTTGGCGGGACTAGCGGGAGGGCGAGGGCAGTACTTC. It specifies CASSLAGLAGGRGQYF.

The chain couples TRBV5-1 to TRBJ1-4; possible D gene TRBD1, 5 bases. Germline CDR1 reads SGHRS; CDR2 reads YFSETQ. Trimming pared 3 bases from V and 2 bases from J, leaving 11 bases between. The CDR3 sequence is 15 residues long. Written as DNA, the CDR3 is TGCGCCAGCAGCTCGGGGGGGGGTACTAATGAAAAACTGTTTTTT. Translated, it gives CASSSGGGTNEKLFF.

The chain joins TRBV4-2 to TRBJ2-2; TRBD2 might be the D (5 bases). The CDR3 extends over 13 amino acids. The V end was cut by 0 bases, the J end by 8 bases, with 7 bases between. CDR1 is LGHNA, CDR2 YNFKEQ, per germline. CDR3 bases: TGTGCCAGCAGCCAAGAGAGGGCAGGGGAGCTGTTTTTT. It codes for CASSQERAGELFF.

This clone turned up a few times. This sequence joins TRBV7-9 and TRBJ2-5; 8 positions agree with TRBD2. Germline V gene sequence: CDR1 SEHNR, CDR2 FQNEAQ (reference sequence). Trimming removed 8 bases from V and 4 bases from J; junction bases left unmatched: 9. The CDR3 consists of 14 residues. CDR3 coding DNA: TGTGCCAGCCGGGCGGGGGGTTCTGGAGAGACCCAGTACTTC. This gives the protein CASRAGGSGETQYF.

This rearrangement joins TRBV7-9 to TRBJ1-1; 8 nucleotides agree with TRBD1. The CDR3 runs 15 residues. V lost 2 bases to trimming and J lost 3 bases; unmatched junction nucleotides: 5. Per the germline V gene, CDR1 is SEHNR and CDR2 is FQNEAQ (reference sequence). The CDR3 loop reads CASSLSDRGDTEAFF. The CDR3 DNA sequence: TGTGCCAGCAGCTTATCCGACAGGGGAGACACTGAAGCTTTCTTT.

The genes are TRBV2 and TRBJ1-5; TRBD1 agrees at 7 bases. Germline trimming cut 8 bases from V and 6 bases from J; bases unmatched to any gene: 16. From germline, CDR1 is SNHLY and CDR2 FYNNEI. The CDR3 is made up of 16 amino acids. CDR3: CASSRTGGINSQPQHF. The CDR3 DNA sequence: TGTGCCAGCTCCCGGACAGGAGGTATAAACAGTCAGCCCCAGCATTTT.

This chain links TRBV7-9 with TRBJ1-1; no clear D. The CDR3 has 12 residues. Germline assignment: CDR1 SEHNR and CDR2 FQNEAQ (reference sequence). Trimming took off 5 bases at V and 0 bases at J, with 4 bases between the two ends. CDR3 loop: CASSPMNTEAFF. CDR3 DNA sequence: TGTGCCAGCAGCCCCATGAACACTGAAGCTTTCTTT.

This clone turned up a few times. The V gene is TRBV30, the J gene TRBJ1-3; weak D call: TRBD1 (6 bases). Germline CDR1 reads GTSNPN; CDR2 reads SVGIG (reference sequence). V was shortened by 2 bases and J by 2 bases, with 13 bases between the two germline ends. The CDR3 contains 15 residues. In DNA, the CDR3 is TGTGCCTGGAGTCTCGGGGGGGGGCCTGGAAACACCATATATTTT. It yields the protein CAWSLGGGPGNTIYF.

The CDR3, as DNA: TGTGCCAGTAGTATAGGACAGGGATTGAACACTGAAGCTTTCTTT. Translating it yields CASSIGQGLNTEAFF. The genes are TRBV19 and TRBJ1-1; 7 bases are a match to TRBD1. Germline V gives CDR1 LNHDA, CDR2 SQIVND (reference sequence). The V segment lost 1 base and the J segment 0 bases; nucleotides outside the gene matches: 2. The CDR3 spans 15 residues.

This sequence joins TRBV27 and TRBJ2-1; a weak D match, TRBD2 (5 bases). The CDR3 length is 13 residues. Germline V CDR1 and CDR2: MNHEY, SMNVEV (reference sequence). V was trimmed by 5 bases and J by 9 bases, leaving 14 bases between them. The CDR3, as DNA: TGTGCCAGCAGTCCGACTACTAGTTTTGAGCAGTTCTTC. It translates to CASSPTTSFEQFF.

The chain carries TRBV21-1 and TRBJ1-3; TRBD1, as called in the table, went unchecked against the DNA. TRBV21-1 is classified as a pseudogene. The CDR3 loop spans 17 amino acids. CDR3 DNA: TGTGCCAGCAGCAAAGTTTGGGCATCAAGCTCTGGAAACACCATATATTTT. Translating it yields CASSKVWASSSGNTIYF.

The chain joins TRBV19 to TRBJ1-3; 7 bases are shared with TRBD1. This CDR3 has 18 amino acids. The V and J ends lost 6 bases and 0 bases, in that order; junction bases with no gene match: 14. The germline CDR1 and CDR2 sequences are LNHDA and SQIVND (reference sequence). CDR3 protein: CASRSTGYLGYSGNTIYF. The DNA for the CDR3 is TGTGCCAGTAGATCGACAGGGTACCTCGGCTACTCTGGAAACACCATATATTTT.

J is TRBJ1-2 and V is TRBV28; 7 nucleotides agree with TRBD1. Germline V lookup: CDR1 MDHEN, CDR2 SYDVKM. The CDR3 runs 13 residues. V lost 3 bases to trimming and J lost 3 bases; unmatched junction nucleotides: 1. The CDR3 sequence is CASSFGTDYGYTF. CDR3 coding DNA: TGTGCCAGCAGTTTCGGGACAGACTATGGCTACACCTTC.

The chain combines TRBV19 with TRBJ2-5, with D maybe TRBD2 (5 bases). The DNA end lines up better with TRBJ2-7; the J call may be wrong. Germline V gives CDR1 LNHDA, CDR2 SQIVND (reference sequence). The CDR3 has 16 amino acids. The CDR3 loop reads CASSPQWIPTMDEQYF. Here the CDR3 DNA reads TGTGCCAGTAGTCCCCAGTGGATCCCGACTATGGACGAGCAGTACTTC.

The sample holds one count of this clone. J is TRBJ2-6 and V is TRBV30, with D perhaps matching TRBD2 (6 bases). There are 19 residues in the CDR3. Trimming removed 0 bases from V and 0 bases from J, with 18 bases in between. Germline lookup yields CDR1 GTSNPN and CDR2 SVGIG (reference sequence). CDR3 sequence (DNA): TGTGCCTGGAGTGTACAAGAGAGCGGGTCGAGCTCTGGGGCCAACGTCCTGACTTTC. Translation: CAWSVQESGSSSGANVLTF.